This TCR beta chain came from a study of blood T cells in healthy people across ages. A second PCR of roughly 7 to 11 cycles used a sample-barcoded 5' primer and a J-beta primer mix. In TCRdb, the 5' RACE reads were re-called with MiXCR into one record per CDR3 protein. The table records hundreds of thousands of distinct CDR3 sequences, over 40% of them present only once. V was clipped by 4 bases and J by 11 bases; unmatched bases: 15. The CDR3 covers 15 residues. The source of this sequence is a woman aged 80 or over in good health. Material: blood. The J gene is TRBJ2-5, the V gene TRBV12-3 or TRBV12-4, with 8 bases matching TRBD2. CDR3 bases: TGTGCCAGCAGTTCCTTAGCGGGAACGTCGAATGAGCAGTACTTC. Its translation is CASSSLAGTSNEQYF.